This entry lists 32 T cell receptor beta chains sequenced from one sample in a study of blood T cell repertoires in COVID-19. Some clones are missing from TCRdb's copy, which holds only in-frame ones; the method was immunoSEQ multiplex PCR. The data hold approximately 85,000 clones, with roughly nine tenths observed a single time. The sequencing input was peripheral blood. The receptors come from a woman aged 45-59 years with active or convalescent COVID-19.

V gene TRBV9 combines with J gene TRBJ2-3, with D possibly being TRBD2 (7 bases). The CDR3 runs 15 residues. Trimming took off 0 bases at V and 2 bases at J, with 10 bases between the two ends. From germline, CDR1 is SGDLS and CDR2 YYNGEE. The CDR3: CASSVGAGATDTQYF. The CDR3 DNA is TGTGCCAGCAGCGTAGGGGCGGGGGCCACAGATACGCAGTATTTT.

The rearrangement joins TRBV7-2 to TRBJ2-1, with D possibly TRBD2 on 6 matching bases. The V end lost 5 bases, the J end lost 8 bases, and 13 bases lay between the germline ends. This CDR3 is built from 13 residues. CDR1 and CDR2 from the germline V gene are SGHTA and FQGNSA. In DNA form, the CDR3 reads TGTGCCAGCAGCCTAGGAACGGGGGATGAGCAGTTCTTC. As protein: CASSLGTGDEQFF.

The J gene is TRBJ2-3, the V gene TRBV27, with a weak D call TRBD2 (5 bases). From germline, CDR1 is MNHEY and CDR2 SMNVEV (reference sequence). The germline V and J ends were trimmed by 3 bases and 4 bases, with 11 bases remaining between them. The CDR3 is 14 amino acids. As DNA, the CDR3 is TGTGCCAGCAGTTTCCAAGGAGGTGCAGATACGCAGTATTTT. Amino acids: CASSFQGGADTQYF.

The rearrangement joins TRBV5-4 to TRBJ2-3, with 10 nucleotides matching TRBD2. V gave up 4 bases and J gave up 2 bases; unmatched junction bases: 4. The CDR3 covers 15 residues. Germline CDR1 SGHNT, CDR2 YYREEE (reference sequence). As DNA, the CDR3 is TGTGCCAGCAGCGGGACTAGCGACTACACAGATACGCAGTATTTT. This sequence encodes CASSGTSDYTDTQYF.

The V and J genes are TRBV18 and TRBJ2-7; tentative D call: TRBD2 (6 bases). V was cut by 2 bases and J by 2 bases, with 13 bases left in between. From germline, CDR1 is KGHSH and CDR2 LQKENI. The CDR3 is made up of 15 amino acids. The CDR3 here is CASSPRSGGTYEQYF. For the CDR3, the DNA is TGTGCCAGCTCACCAAGGTCAGGCGGGACCTACGAGCAGTACTTC.

This clone has more than one count but fewer than ten. The V and J genes are TRBV5-4 and TRBJ1-1; 9 bases are shared with TRBD1. The trim removed 7 bases at V and 3 bases at J, leaving 10 bases unmatched. Germline V CDR1 and CDR2: SGHNT, YYREEE (reference sequence). This CDR3 is built from 15 residues. In nucleotides, the CDR3 is TGTGCCAGCCATGGACAGGGGCAGGTGGACACTGAAGCTTTCTTT. Its protein product is CASHGQGQVDTEAFF.

J is TRBJ1-5 and V is TRBV6-5; 7 bases align to TRBD1. The V and J ends lost 6 bases and 2 bases, in that order; junction bases with no gene match: 7. This CDR3 is built from 15 residues. Germline-derived CDR1 and CDR2 are MNHEY and SVGAGI. CDR3 residues: CASSLTGSRNQPQHF. The CDR3 region has the DNA TGTGCCAGCAGCTTGACAGGGTCGCGCAATCAGCCCCAGCATTTT.

The CDR3 protein is CASSRRQGRSTDTQYF. The CDR3 DNA reads as TGTGCCAGCAGCCGGCGACAGGGCCGAAGCACAGATACGCAGTATTTT. The genes are TRBV7-3 and TRBJ2-3; 7 bases line up with TRBD1. CDR1 and CDR2 (germline): SGHTA, FQGTGA. The CDR3 extends over 16 amino acids. The V segment lost 5 bases and the J segment 0 bases; nucleotides outside the gene matches: 8.

The chain joins TRBV5-1 to TRBJ1-1; the match to TRBD1 covers 8 bases. The CDR3 has 14 residues. Trimming at V came to 3 bases and at J to 5 bases, leaving 6 bases not matched to a gene. CDR1 SGHRS and CDR2 YFSETQ come from the germline V gene. The CDR3 coding sequence is TGCGCCAGCAGCTCCAGGGGGCTAGGGACTGAAGCTTTCTTT. Protein sequence: CASSSRGLGTEAFF.

The chain has TRBV6-2 or TRBV6-3 and TRBJ1-1; 9 positions match TRBD1. Germline values: CDR1 MNHEY, CDR2 SVGEGT. V lost 4 bases to trimming and J lost 4 bases; unmatched junction nucleotides: 7. This CDR3 comprises 15 residues. The DNA of the CDR3 is TGTGCCAGCAGTTCTCCCGGGACAGGGTTCACTGAAGCTTTCTTT. This encodes CASSSPGTGFTEAFF.

The chain combines TRBV6-4 with TRBJ1-2; 9 nucleotides agree with TRBD1. Germline V gene sequence: CDR1 MRHNA, CDR2 SNTAGT. The CDR3 has 15 residues. V shed 2 bases and J 6 bases; nucleotides not matched to a gene: 7. The CDR3 region has the DNA TGTGCCAGCAGTGACAGGACAGGGGAAAGTCATGGCTACACCTTC. Its protein is CASSDRTGESHGYTF.

The CDR3 protein is CASSEPGDRGSYGYTF. CDR3 DNA sequence: TGTGCCAGCAGTGAACCGGGGGACAGGGGTAGCTATGGCTACACCTTC. The V call is TRBV25-1, the J call TRBJ1-2; 10 bases align to TRBD1. The CDR3 has 16 residues. CDR1 is MGHDK and CDR2 is SYGVNS in the germline V gene. With V trimmed by 2 bases and J by 4 bases, 7 bases remained unmatched.

The chain uses TRBV4-1 and TRBJ1-1; no definite D call. Germline values: CDR1 MGHRA, CDR2 YSYEKL. Deletions cut 1 base from V and 5 bases from J, with 8 bases between. The CDR3 loop spans 13 amino acids. The CDR3 region has the DNA TGCGCCAGCAGCCAAGTACGGGATACTGAAGCTTTCTTT. Protein product: CASSQVRDTEAFF.

V gene TRBV9 combines with J gene TRBJ2-3, with D perhaps matching TRBD2 (5 bases). Per the germline V gene, CDR1 is SGDLS and CDR2 is YYNGEE. The CDR3 loop spans 15 amino acids. Trimming cost V 1 base and J 7 bases, with 16 bases left between them. The CDR3 region is CASSVFGVQENTQYF. CDR3 bases: TGTGCCAGCAGCGTATTCGGGGTGCAGGAGAATACGCAGTATTTT.

The chain links TRBV6-2 or TRBV6-3 to TRBJ2-5, with 9 nucleotides matching TRBD2. CDR1 MNHEY and CDR2 SVGEGT come from the germline V gene. The CDR3 has 14 residues. Germline trimming cut 3 bases from V and 5 bases from J; bases unmatched to any gene: 4. DNA for the CDR3: TGTGCCAGCAGTTATGGCGGGGGGGGCGAGACCCAGTACTTC. Translation gives CASSYGGGGETQYF.

The genes are TRBV27 and TRBJ2-5; the D is unclear. Germline CDR1 and CDR2: MNHEY and SMNVEV (reference sequence). The CDR3 loop spans 14 amino acids. Trimming left V 1 base short and J 5 bases short, with 11 bases between. The CDR3 loop is CASSLLNSQETQYF. DNA of the CDR3: TGTGCCAGCAGTTTATTGAACAGTCAGGAGACCCAGTACTTC.

This clone was detected a few times. The rearrangement links TRBV2 to TRBJ1-1, with D unresolved. Germline CDR1 is SNHLY and CDR2 is FYNNEI. The CDR3 consists of 13 residues. Trimming stripped 1 base from V and 1 base from J, with 4 bases between. The CDR3 coding sequence is TGTGCCAGCAGTGAAGGTCGGAACACTGAAGCTTTCTTT. Translating it yields CASSEGRNTEAFF.

V usage is TRBV6-5 and J usage is TRBJ2-7, with D maybe TRBD1 (5 bases). The germline V and J ends were trimmed by 6 bases and 0 bases, with 12 bases remaining between them. The length of the CDR3 is 14 residues. CDR1 and CDR2 from the germline V gene are MNHEY and SVGAGI. Here the CDR3 DNA reads TGTGCCAGCAGGGCTGACAGTTACTCCTACGAGCAGTACTTC. Protein product: CASRADSYSYEQYF.

The chain joins TRBV11-2 to TRBJ2-7; no clear D. Germline lookup yields CDR1 SGHAT and CDR2 FQNNGV. V lost 1 base, J lost 3 bases, and 16 bases lay in between. The CDR3 sequence is 16 residues long. The CDR3 coding sequence is TGTGCCAGCAGCTTAGCGTATAGGCAGGCCGACTACGAGCAGTACTTC. Translation: CASSLAYRQADYEQYF.

This rearrangement joins TRBV7-3 to TRBJ1-2; D is uncertain. Trimming left V 6 bases short and J 10 bases short, with 18 bases between. The germline V gene has CDR1 SGHTA and CDR2 FQGTGA. The CDR3 sequence is 13 residues long. The CDR3 bases are TGTGCCAGCAGTCCCGCGGGCTCTTCCGCCTACACCTTC. Amino acid sequence: CASSPAGSSAYTF.

The J gene is TRBJ1-1, the V gene TRBV5-1, with a possible D match to TRBD1 (6 bases). The germline V gene encodes CDR1 SGHRS and CDR2 YFSETQ. V was pared by 5 bases and J by 5 bases, with 16 bases between. The CDR3 contains 14 residues. CDR3 region: CASSPGGGGTEAFF. CDR3 DNA: TGCGCCAGCAGTCCCGGAGGGGGGGGGACTGAAGCTTTCTTT. The variable domain in full, with the rest retrieved from reference TRBV5-1 and TRBJ1-1, is KAGVTQTPRYLIKTRGQQVTLSCSPISGHRSVSWYQQTPGQGLQFLFEYFSETQRNKGNFPGRFSGRQFSNSRSEMNVSTLELGDSALYLCASSPGGGGTEAFFGQGTRLTVV.

The V call is TRBV2, the J call TRBJ1-2; TRBD1 matches at 8 bases. Germline trimming cut 7 bases from V and 6 bases from J; bases unmatched to any gene: 7. The V gene's germline CDR1 is SNHLY and CDR2 FYNNEI. The CDR3 runs 13 residues. As DNA, the CDR3 is TGTGCCAGCAATTATCAGGGGGCGGATGGCTACACCTTC. Translating gives CASNYQGADGYTF.

This clone was recorded only once. The rearrangement joins TRBV15 to TRBJ1-4; D perhaps matches TRBD1 (6 bases). Germline CDR1 is LNHNV and CDR2 is YYDKDF (reference sequence). Trimming took 1 base from V and 0 from J, leaving 12 bases between them. CDR3 length: 17 amino acids. CDR3 in DNA: TGTGCCACCAGCAGAGCAGGCGCAGGGGCAACTAATGAAAAACTGTTTTTT. Its translation: CATSRAGAGATNEKLFF.

The chain couples TRBV7-2 to TRBJ1-3; 7 nucleotides line up with TRBD1. From germline, CDR1 is SGHTA and CDR2 FQGNSA. The length of the CDR3 is 16 residues. J lost 4 bases, V lost 5 bases, and 11 bases had no gene match. For the CDR3, the DNA is TGTGCCAGCAGCCGCAGGGACAGTTTTTTCGGAAACACCATATATTTT. Translation: CASSRRDSFFGNTIYF.

This sequence joins TRBV3-1 (or the pseudogene TRBV3-2) and TRBJ2-7; D might be TRBD1 (5 bases). The CDR3 loop spans 12 amino acids. The germline gives CDR1 LGHDT, CDR2 YNNKEL (reference sequence). V lost 1 base, J lost 6 bases, and 7 bases lay in between. CDR3 nucleotides: TGTGCCAGCAGCCAAGTAGGGGCCGAGCAGTACTTC. This sequence encodes CASSQVGAEQYF.

The chain recombines TRBV4-3 with TRBJ1-5; maybe TRBD1 (6 bases). Per germline, CDR1 LGHNA and CDR2 YSLEER. This CDR3 has 15 amino acids. V lost 0 bases and J lost 9, with 15 bases in between. Written as DNA, the CDR3 is TGCGCCAGCAGCCAAGATAGACGGGGAGGGGGGCCCCAGCATTTT. Amino acid sequence: CASSQDRRGGGPQHF.

The chain couples TRBV10-3 to TRBJ2-5; TRBD2 might be the D (5 bases). Trimming took off 7 bases at V and 3 bases at J, with 21 bases between the two ends. This CDR3 is built from 16 residues. Germline V gives CDR1 ENHRY, CDR2 SYGVKD. CDR3 coding DNA: TGTGCCATCACGAAGGTCTGGGCGACCGGGAAAGAGACCCAGTACTTC. It is translated as CAITKVWATGKETQYF.

The chain employs TRBV7-8 and TRBJ1-1; TRBD1 aligns across 9 bases. The J segment lost 5 bases and the V segment lost 5 bases, leaving 6 bases of the junction unmatched. This CDR3 is 14 amino acids long. The germline CDR1 and CDR2 sequences are SGHVS and FQNEAQ. In nucleotides, the CDR3 is TGTGCCAGCAGCCCCCCGGGACAGGGAACTGAAGCTTTCTTT. Amino acid sequence: CASSPPGQGTEAFF. The variable domain in full, with the rest retrieved from reference TRBV7-8 and TRBJ1-1, is GAGVSQSPRYKVAKRGQDVALRCDPISGHVSLFWYQQALGQGPEFLTYFQNEAQLDKSGLPSDRFFAERPEGSVSTLKIQRTQQEDSAVYLCASSPPGQGTEAFFGQGTRLTVV.

The chain is built from TRBV5-1 and TRBJ2-3, with TRBD2 matching over 9 bases. V shed 5 bases and J 6 bases; nucleotides not matched to a gene: 4. The CDR3 runs to 13 residues. Germline CDR1 SGHRS, CDR2 YFSETQ. The CDR3 coding sequence is TGCGCCAGCAGTTACGGACTAGCGGATACGCAGTATTTT. It specifies CASSYGLADTQYF.

The chain is built from TRBV6-5 and TRBJ1-1, with TRBD1 matching over 9 bases. Germline V gene lookup returns CDR1 MNHEY and CDR2 SVGAGI. The CDR3 sequence is 13 residues long. V was clipped by 4 bases and J by 3 bases; unmatched bases: 0. This chain's CDR3 is CASSWTGDTEAFF. The CDR3 nucleotides are TGTGCCAGCAGTTGGACAGGGGACACTGAAGCTTTCTTT.

The rearrangement links TRBV18 to TRBJ1-1; TRBD1 matches 7 bases. The germline V gene encodes CDR1 KGHSH and CDR2 LQKENI. CDR3 length equals 19 residues. The V gene end was trimmed by 1 base and the J gene end by 1 base; junction bases not matched to a gene: 15. This chain's CDR3 is CASSPHILGQPNENTEAFF. CDR3 DNA: TGTGCCAGCTCACCACACATCCTGGGACAGCCGAACGAGAACACTGAAGCTTTCTTT. Together with reference TRBV18 and TRBJ1-1, the CDR3 gives the full variable domain: NAGVMQNPRHLVRRRGQEARLRCSPMKGHSHVYWYRQLPEEGLKFMVYLQKENIIDESGMPKERFSAEFPKEGPSILRIQQVVRGDSAAYFCASSPHILGQPNENTEAFFGQGTRLTVV.

On this clone: Sequence at one end of the junction differs from germline and may be a read error. The gene calls are TRBV10-3 and TRBJ1-4; D not resolved. Looked up from germline, CDR1 is ENHRY and CDR2 is SYGVKD. The CDR3 is made up of 13 amino acids. CDR3 DNA sequence: TGTGCCATCAGGGAGTCCTCGAGGGAAAAACTGTTTTTT. Residues: CAIRESSREKLFF.